One TCR beta chain is described in this entry. The specificity of this receptor is unknown. Base qualities are missing; no much larger clone stands one base away. This entry is derived from a study of coeliac disease (dated by TCRdb to the early 2020s). Broadly, across the study: Coeliac patients were classed as newly diagnosed active disease, refractory coeliac disease type I, or disease controlled by a gluten-free diet. Because high-resolution HLA typing was not available, biased TRBV7-2 usage was queried as a proof of principle. Next-generation sequencing of rearranged TRB and TRG CDR3 regions was used on small intestinal lymphocyte fractions taken from coeliac and non-coeliac patients. The study was aimed at characterising TR repertoires of small intestinal T cells in active, refractory type I and gluten-free-diet-treated coeliac disease. The full study included some 30 patients: around 22 with serologically confirmed coeliac disease and 8 controls with non-small intestinal disorders. Samples from 27 subjects were successfully TRB sequenced, and these included more than 20 paired samples of bulk unsorted intraepithelial and lamina propria cells.

Cells were frozen in aliquots of 400,000 to 600,000 in DMSO/FBS in liquid nitrogen, and a single aliquot from each fraction was used for sequencing. All 30 or so patients in the study underwent endoscopy and small intestinal biopsy. Intraepithelial cells were released from biopsies by stirring for one hour at 37 degrees C in RPMI containing EGTA, MgCl2 and 1% FBS. Genomic DNA was extracted from frozen unsorted cell fractions using the Qiagen DNeasy blood extraction kit. Libraries were made using the immunoSEQ multiplex PCR assay. In a multiplexed PCR, the TR loci were amplified; reverse primers were designed against J gene segments, whereas forward primers were designed against V gene segments. The Illumina HiSeq System was used to sequence the amplified CDR3 regions. On the study's bioinformatics: A nearest-neighbour algorithm merged closely related reads to remove PCR and sequencing errors and collapse data into unique sequences. Each repertoire was summarised by clonality and by T cell density, with T cell density defined as TR molecules per amount of genomic DNA input. Public TRs were defined as CDR3 amino acid sequences in at least 80% of unsorted samples, then tested for differential abundance between coeliac and control samples. Kruskal-Wallis tests followed by Dunn post-tests were used to test for differences in clonality and density between disease groups. In its TCRdb copy, this immuneACCESS table keeps in-frame sequences only and misses some clones. Where compared with another copy, unresolved V genes explain less than half of these, and the others have no known cause. The V and J calls and the clone size are those of that table, but D and trimming were determined from the DNA. This sample lists under 7,000 clones; 50% to 65% were detected once. Almost 6.5% of the sample belongs to the ten largest clones.

Overall results and qualifications from the work: TRB repertoires were largely private; most amino acid sequences were unique to one sample, and V-gene usage did not differ significantly by disease group. TRB and TRG repertoires of active coeliac intraepithelial and lamina propria samples showed lower clonality than controls, suggesting recruitment of diverse T cells. The separation of intraepithelial from lamina propria cells did not yield high-purity fractions, so cross-contamination between compartments was possible. The authors judged the approach to be unsuitable for unbiased detection of gliadin-specific T cells, because gliadin-specific T cells are scarce and rarely shared between patients.

V is cut back by 2 bases and J by 6 bases, with 1 base in the junction unmatched. The CDR3 covers 13 residues, taking in both the cysteine and the phenylalanine. CDR3 DNA only is kept here, 39 bases in frame from base 1. CDR1 MNHEY and CDR2 SMNVEV are derived from the germline V gene (reference sequence). Sequences were obtained from intraepithelial lymphocytes from the gut. The label giving this sample's cell subset or site can be read as: intraepithelial cell (IEC) fraction of small intestinal biopsy. The receptor chain draws on TRBV27 and TRBJ2-1; 7 of the junction bases match TRBD1. This sequence was found in a woman in her twenties or thirties with active celiac disease. This receptor carries the CDR3 CASSLRDSNEQFF. The DNA is TGTGCCAGCAGTTTAAGGGACAGCAATGAGCAGTTCTTC.